The 5 T cell receptor beta chains below come from one sample, sequenced in a study of T cells in Graves' hyperthyroidism and ophthalmopathy. Amplification yielded TCR beta CDR3 regions, with RNA transcripts as the source. The HTBI primer set drove a first-round RT-PCR of the TCR CDR3. TCRdb ran MiXCR on the multiplex PCR reads and lists one entry per CDR3 protein. The top ten hold around 64% of the sample, which has 250,000 to 350,000 distinct CDR3 sequences, roughly 22% seen once. The sample consisted of blood. Receptor source: a man younger than 45 with Graves' ophthalmopathy.

The chain joins TRBV6-1 to TRBJ1-2; D gene ambiguous. V gave up 6 bases and J gave up 7 bases, with 15 bases separating them. Germline V gene lookup returns CDR1 MNHNS and CDR2 SASEGT. The CDR3 consists of 13 residues. CDR3 protein: CASRGDSRSGYTF. The CDR3 nucleotides are TGTGCCAGCAGGGGAGATAGCAGATCTGGCTACACCTTC.

This clonotype was picked up a small number of times. This chain uses TRBV6-1 with TRBJ2-1, with D possibly being TRBD1 (7 bases). The CDR3 sequence is 14 residues long. Germline assignment: CDR1 MNHNS and CDR2 SASEGT. V was cut by 8 bases and J by 8 bases, with 19 bases left in between. CDR3 DNA: TGTGCCAGCCATAGACAGGGAGGAATGGATGAGCAGTTCTTC. It yields the protein CASHRQGGMDEQFF.

This clonotype was counted a few times. V usage is TRBV12-3 or TRBV12-4 and J usage is TRBJ1-5; D ambiguous. Trimming stripped 7 bases from V and 6 bases from J, with 16 bases between. This CDR3 is 14 amino acids long. This CDR3 reads CASKNSFGGQPQHF. DNA of the CDR3: TGTGCCAGCAAGAACTCTTTCGGCGGTCAGCCCCAGCATTTT.

This clonotype was seen many times. This sequence joins TRBV28 and TRBJ2-7; no clear D. The CDR3 length is 17 residues. The V gene's germline CDR1 is MDHEN and CDR2 SYDVKM. V was clipped by 2 bases and J by 2 bases, with 19 bases between them. The CDR3 loop reads CASSLPSGLRAAYEQYF. The CDR3 DNA follows: TGTGCCAGCAGTTTACCCTCCGGCCTTAGGGCCGCCTACGAGCAGTACTTC.

Many counts were recorded for this clonotype. The genes are TRBV11-3 and TRBJ2-2; D possibly corresponds to TRBD2 (6 bases). From germline, CDR1 is SGHNT and CDR2 YENEEA. V lost 5 bases to trimming and J lost 5 bases, with 18 bases between them. The CDR3 length is 16 residues. As DNA, the CDR3 is TGTGCCAGCAGCCCCCGTGCGGGATCGGGGACCGGGGAGCTGTTTTTT. Its translation: CASSPRAGSGTGELFF.